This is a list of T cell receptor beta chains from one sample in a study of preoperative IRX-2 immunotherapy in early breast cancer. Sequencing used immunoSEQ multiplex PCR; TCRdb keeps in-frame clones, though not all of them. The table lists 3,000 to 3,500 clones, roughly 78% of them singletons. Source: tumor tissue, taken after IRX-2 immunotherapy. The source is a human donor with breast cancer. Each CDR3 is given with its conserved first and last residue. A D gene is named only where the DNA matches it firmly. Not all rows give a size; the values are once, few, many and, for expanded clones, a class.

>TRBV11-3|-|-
CASSLPAATNTEAFF
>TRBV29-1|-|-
CSAQEGFGANVLTF
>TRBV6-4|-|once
CASRVGGTDTQYF
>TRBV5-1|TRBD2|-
CASSRVGTSGTSPGETQYF
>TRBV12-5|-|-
CASGLSRTQPQHF
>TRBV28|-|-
CASGPLKFGQNTEAFF
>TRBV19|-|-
CASSRTDLENQPQHF
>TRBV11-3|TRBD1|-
CASSLDRGTDVAFF
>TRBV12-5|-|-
CASGLVTGTNQPQHF
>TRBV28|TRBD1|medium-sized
CASSLFGQGVDQPQHF
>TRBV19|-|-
CASSMRGSNYGYTF
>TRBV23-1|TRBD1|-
CASSLLRQGMNTEAFF
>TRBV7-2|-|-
CASSFGYSYEQYF
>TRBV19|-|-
CASSMGLNYGYTF
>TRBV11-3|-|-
CASSQAVEITGELFF
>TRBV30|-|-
CAWSETSGANVLTF
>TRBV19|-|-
CASSTRGVRDQNTEAFF
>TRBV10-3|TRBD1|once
CAISESVQGSPYEQYF
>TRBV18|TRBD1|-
CASSKTGGAGNQPQHF
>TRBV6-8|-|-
CASSDQGNTEAFF
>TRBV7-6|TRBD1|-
CASSRQGNNQPQHF
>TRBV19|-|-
CASRVSRGSQTNTEAFF
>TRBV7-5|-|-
CASSYGVRFQETQYF
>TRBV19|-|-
CASSIEGTDTQYF
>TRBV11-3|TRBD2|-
CASSLDYASGATTDTQYF
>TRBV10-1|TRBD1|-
CASSEDRVTGELFF
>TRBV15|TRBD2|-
CATSDDLAGGLQEQYF
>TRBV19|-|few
CASDSVGAGRVETQYF
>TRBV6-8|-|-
CAISTQKNTEAFF
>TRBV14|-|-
CASSRSGYEQYF
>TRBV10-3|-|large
CAISESRTNTEAFF
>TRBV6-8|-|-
CASSSGTNTGELFF
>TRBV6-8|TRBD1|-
CASTLTRDRELFF
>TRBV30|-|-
CAWTKYAVSGYTF
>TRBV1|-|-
CASSPTAGGAGYGYTF
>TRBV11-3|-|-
CASSSGRDTGSYEQYF
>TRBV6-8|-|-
CASSSPGVREAFF
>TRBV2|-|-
CASSVGSGIPGAFF